Detailed here is one T cell receptor (beta chain). The target antigen is unknown. These data belong to a study of CD8 T cells in ankylosing spondylitis. Findings of the study overall: Among TCR beta sequences, a motif of under 10 highly homologous variants appeared characteristic of ankylosing spondylitis blood. Enrichment of disease-linked clones was reportedly significant in matched ankylosing spondylitis synovial fluid.

V lost 0 bases and J lost 4, with 17 bases in between. The CDR3 length is 17 residues. Germline values: CDR1 MNHEY, CDR2 SMNVEV (reference sequence). Generation of TCR beta libraries employed quantitative 5'-RACE incorporating molecular barcodes. Each CDR3 protein is one row after TCRdb ran MiXCR on the 5' RACE reads. The sample holds some 800,000 distinct CDR3 sequences, approximately 12% seen once. The TCR originated in a male donor with ankylosing spondylitis. The specimen was blood, either unsorted or a sorted T cell fraction (not recorded which). The rearrangement joins TRBV27 to TRBJ2-3; D is perhaps TRBD1 or TRBD2 (6 bases each). The CDR3 bases are TGTGCCAGCAGTTTATCCCTCGGGGCCCGGGGGCCAGATACGCAGTATTTT. This codes for CASSLSLGARGPDTQYF.